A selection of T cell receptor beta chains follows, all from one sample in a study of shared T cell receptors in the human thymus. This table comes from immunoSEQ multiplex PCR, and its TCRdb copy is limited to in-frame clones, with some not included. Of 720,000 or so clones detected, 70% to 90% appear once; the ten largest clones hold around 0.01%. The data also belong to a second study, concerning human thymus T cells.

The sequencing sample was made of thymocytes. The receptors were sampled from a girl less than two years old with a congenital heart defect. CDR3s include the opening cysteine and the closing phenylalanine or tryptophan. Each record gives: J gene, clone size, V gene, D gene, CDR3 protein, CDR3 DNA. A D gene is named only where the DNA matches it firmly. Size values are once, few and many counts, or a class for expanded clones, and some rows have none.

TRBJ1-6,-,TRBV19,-,CASNNGRGGSPLHF,TGTGCCAGTAATAACGGCAGGGGAGGGTCACCCCTCCACTTT
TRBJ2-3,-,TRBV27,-,CASSDSPTDTQYF,TGTGCCAGCTCGGACAGCCCCACAGATACGCAGTATTTT
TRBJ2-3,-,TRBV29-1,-,CSVDTSCWDTQYF,TGCAGCGTCGACACTTCTTGCTGGGATACGCAGTATTTT
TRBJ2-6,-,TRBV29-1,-,CSVEGAGANVLTF,TGCAGCGTGGAGGGAGCTGGGGCCAACGTCCTGACTTTC
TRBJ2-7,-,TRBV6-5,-,CASSYPPEGAYEQYF,TGTGCCAGCAGTTACCCCCCCGAGGGGGCCTACGAGCAGTACTTC
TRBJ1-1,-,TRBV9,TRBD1,CASSVSFRPGPRGVNTEAFF,TGTGCCAGCAGCGTAAGCTTCCGGCCGGGACCCAGGGGGGTAAACACTGAAGCTTTCTTT
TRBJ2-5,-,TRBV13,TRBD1,CASSWGAGGRVTQYF,TGTGCCAGCAGCTGGGGAGCAGGGGGTCGAGTGACCCAGTACTTC
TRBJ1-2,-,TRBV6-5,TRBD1,CASSYLGTDYGYTF,TGTGCCAGCAGTTACCTCGGGACAGACTATGGCTACACCTTC
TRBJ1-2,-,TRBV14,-,CASSQERPGLQGSGYTF,TGTGCCAGCAGCCAAGAGCGGCCGGGACTTCAGGGTAGTGGCTACACCTTC
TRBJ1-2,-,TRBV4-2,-,CASSQDRWRSPGWHGYTF,TGTGCCAGCAGCCAAGATCGCTGGAGGTCGCCCGGTTGGCATGGCTACACCTTC
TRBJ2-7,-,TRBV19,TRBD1,CASSPKGQGPSYEQYF,TGTGCCAGTAGTCCAAAAGGACAGGGGCCGTCCTACGAGCAGTACTTC
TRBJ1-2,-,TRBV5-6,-,CASSLGQLYGYTF,TGTGCCAGCAGCTTGGGACAACTCTATGGCTACACCTTC
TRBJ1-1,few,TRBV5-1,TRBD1,CASSYEGGTPSPTNTEAFF,TGCGCCAGCAGCTACGAAGGGGGCACCCCGAGCCCCACGAACACTGAAGCTTTCTTT
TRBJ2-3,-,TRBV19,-,CASSPARGPFTTDTQYF,TGTGCCAGTAGTCCCGCCAGGGGCCCTTTTACCACAGATACGCAGTATTTT
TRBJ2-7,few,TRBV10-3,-,CAISEDRWHYEQYF,TGTGCCATCAGTGAGGACAGGTGGCACTACGAGCAGTACTTC
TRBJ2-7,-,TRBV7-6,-,CASSLAIRDIYEQYF,TGTGCCAGCAGCTTAGCGATCAGGGACATCTACGAGCAGTACTTC
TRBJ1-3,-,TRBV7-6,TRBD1,CASSSKTGGYRNTIYF,TGTGCCAGCAGCTCGAAGACAGGGGGCTACCGAAACACCATATATTTT
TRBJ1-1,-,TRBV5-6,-,CASRLSLPTGTHEAFF,TGTGCCAGCAGGCTATCACTCCCAACAGGGACCCACGAAGCTTTCTTT
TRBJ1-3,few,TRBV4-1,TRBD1,CASSQDLRGQGVMNTIYF,TGCGCCAGCAGCCAAGATCTGCGCGGACAGGGCGTAATGAACACCATATATTTT
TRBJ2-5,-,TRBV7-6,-,CASSLELTQETQYF,TGTGCCAGCAGCTTAGAGCTAACTCAAGAGACCCAGTACTTC
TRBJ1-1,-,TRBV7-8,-,CASSWGDSIGEPRAEAFF,TGTGCCAGCAGCTGGGGGGACTCTATAGGGGAGCCTCGGGCTGAAGCTTTCTTT
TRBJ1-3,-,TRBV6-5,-,CASSGLGLPIYF,TGTGCCAGCAGTGGCCTTGGACTACCCATATATTTT
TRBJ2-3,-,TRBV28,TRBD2,CASSLFWAGETDTQYF,TGTGCCAGCAGTTTATTTTGGGCGGGGGAGACAGATACGCAGTATTTT
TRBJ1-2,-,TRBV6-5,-,CASRRGRRNYGYTF,TGTGCCAGCAGGCGGGGACGGCGGAACTATGGCTACACCTTC
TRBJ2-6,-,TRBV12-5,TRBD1,CASGPTGDETGANVLTF,TGTGCTAGTGGACCCACAGGGGATGAAACTGGGGCCAACGTCCTGACTTTC
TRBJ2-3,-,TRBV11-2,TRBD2,CASSLGLLAGSTDTQYF,TGTGCCAGCAGCTTAGGCTTGTTAGCGGGGAGTACAGATACGCAGTATTTT
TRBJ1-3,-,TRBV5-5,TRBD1,CASQGGTADGNTIYF,TGTGCCAGTCAGGGTGGGACAGCAGATGGAAACACCATATATTTT
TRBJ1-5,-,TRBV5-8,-,CASSPVARGNQPQHF,TGTGCCAGCAGCCCGGTGGCACGGGGCAATCAGCCCCAGCATTTT
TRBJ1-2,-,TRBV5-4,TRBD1,CASSYPNRGNYGYTF,TGTGCCAGCAGTTATCCTAACAGGGGGAACTATGGCTACACCTTC
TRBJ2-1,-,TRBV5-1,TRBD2,CASSPTRGLAGRREPYNEQFF,TGCGCCAGCAGCCCTACGAGGGGACTAGCGGGGAGAAGAGAGCCCTACAATGAGCAGTTCTTC
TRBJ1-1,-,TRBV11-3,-,CASSLGGEDTEAFF,TGTGCCAGCAGCTTAGGAGGGGAGGACACTGAAGCTTTCTTT
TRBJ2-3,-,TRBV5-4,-,CASSLVGAGSTDTQYF,TGTGCCAGCAGCTTGGTGGGGGCAGGGAGCACAGATACGCAGTATTTT
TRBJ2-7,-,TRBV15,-,CATSRDGGPHYEQYF,TGTGCCACCAGCAGAGACGGGGGGCCCCACTACGAGCAGTACTTC
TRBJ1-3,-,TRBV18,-,CASSPNNTIYF,TGTGCCAGCTCGCCTAACAACACCATATATTTT
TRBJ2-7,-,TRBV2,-,CATKNPGVYSYEQYF,TGTGCCACAAAGAATCCCGGGGTCTACTCCTACGAGCAGTACTTC
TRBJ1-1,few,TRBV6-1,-,CASSGCDDPRGAEAFF,TGTGCCAGCAGTGGATGTGATGACCCCAGGGGCGCTGAAGCTTTCTTT
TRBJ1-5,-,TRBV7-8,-,CASTPAIRGSNQPQHF,TGTGCCAGCACACCGGCAATCCGGGGGAGCAATCAGCCCCAGCATTTT
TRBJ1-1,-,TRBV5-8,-,CASSPRTHTEAFF,TGTGCCAGCAGCCCCCGGACTCACACTGAAGCTTTCTTT
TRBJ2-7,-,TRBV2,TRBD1,CATRRTGVHEQYF,TGTGCCACCAGAAGGACAGGCGTCCACGAGCAGTACTTC
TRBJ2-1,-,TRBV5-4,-,CASSNDRFSEQFF,TGTGCCAGCAGCAACGACAGGTTTAGTGAGCAGTTCTTC
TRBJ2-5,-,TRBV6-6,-,CASSYGHSQETQYF,TGTGCCAGCAGTTATGGTCACTCGCAAGAGACCCAGTACTTC
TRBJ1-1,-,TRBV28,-,CASSLYWQLAFF,TGTGCCAGCAGTTTATATTGGCAGTTGGCTTTCTTT
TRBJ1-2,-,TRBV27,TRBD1,CASSSSTQGASGYTF,TGTGCCAGCAGTTCGTCGACCCAGGGGGCCTCTGGCTACACCTTC
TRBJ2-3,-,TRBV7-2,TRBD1,CASSLTVPRQGLVDTQYF,TGTGCCAGCAGCCTAACTGTCCCGCGACAGGGGCTCGTAGATACGCAGTATTTT
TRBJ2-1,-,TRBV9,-,CASTKDRQHYNEQFF,TGTGCCAGCACCAAGGACAGACAACATTACAATGAGCAGTTCTTC
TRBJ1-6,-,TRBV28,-,CASSSETAPNNSPLHF,TGTGCCAGCAGTTCCGAGACAGCTCCAAATAATTCACCCCTCCACTTT
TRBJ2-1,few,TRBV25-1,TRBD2,CASRNSGGAEIFYNEQFF,TGTGCCAGCAGAAATAGCGGGGGGGCGGAAATATTCTACAATGAGCAGTTCTTC
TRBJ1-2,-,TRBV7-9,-,CASSETGWYSYGYTF,TGTGCCAGCAGCGAAACAGGGTGGTATAGCTATGGCTACACCTTC
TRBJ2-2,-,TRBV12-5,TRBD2,CASGRGLAGGGGELFF,TGTGCTAGTGGCCGGGGACTAGCGGGGGGAGGCGGGGAGCTGTTTTTT
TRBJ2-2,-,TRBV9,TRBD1,CASSVSLPGQGAGELFF,TGTGCCAGCAGCGTATCGTTGCCGGGACAGGGGGCCGGGGAGCTGTTTTTT
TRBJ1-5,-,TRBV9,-,CASSSPDQPQHF,TGTGCCAGCAGCTCCCCTGATCAGCCCCAGCATTTT
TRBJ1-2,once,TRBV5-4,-,CASSRAQGGYGYTF,TGTGCCAGCAGCAGAGCCCAGGGAGGATATGGCTACACCTTC
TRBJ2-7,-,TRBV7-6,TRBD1,CASSPKKTRDRGRKVEQYF,TGTGCCAGCAGCCCGAAAAAAACCCGGGACAGGGGGCGAAAGGTCGAGCAGTACTTC
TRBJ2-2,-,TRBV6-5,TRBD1,CASSYNRGPVTGELFF,TGTGCCAGCAGTTACAACAGGGGGCCGGTTACCGGGGAGCTGTTTTTT
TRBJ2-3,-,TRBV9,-,CASSGADTQYF,TGTGCCAGCAGCGGCGCAGATACGCAGTATTTT